This is a list of T cell receptor beta chains from one sample in a study of blood T cell repertoires in COVID-19. TCRdb keeps only in-frame clones here, not all; method: immunoSEQ multiplex PCR. There are 70,000 to 75,000 clones in the sample; around 80% occur only once, and approximately 25% lies in the top ten. The sample was peripheral blood. These receptors were taken from a man in his sixties with active or convalescent COVID-19. Each CDR3 is given with its conserved first and last residue. Fields, in order: clone size, J gene, V gene, D gene, CDR3 protein, CDR3 DNA. The D gene is left open where the match is weak. A row's size may be missing; if present it is once, few, many or a size class.

once,TRBJ1-5,TRBV4-3,-,CASSPNRVQPQHF,TGCGCCAGCAGCCCAAACAGGGTTCAGCCCCAGCATTTT
-,TRBJ1-5,TRBV18,-,CASSPRPRGNQPQHF,TGTGCCAGCTCACCACGTCCCCGGGGCAATCAGCCCCAGCATTTT
-,TRBJ2-7,TRBV19,TRBD2,CASSIPGLVFPEQYF,TGTGCCAGTAGTATTCCGGGACTAGTCTTTCCCGAGCAGTACTTC
-,TRBJ2-5,TRBV5-1,TRBD2,CASSSAGGVLETQYF,TGCGCCAGCAGCTCAGCGGGGGGGGTCCTAGAGACCCAGTACTTC
-,TRBJ2-1,TRBV5-4,-,CASTSSGGTYNEQFF,TGTGCCAGCACAAGTTCGGGGGGCACTTACAATGAGCAGTTCTTC
-,TRBJ1-3,TRBV4-3,-,CASSQVGSAGNTIYF,TGCGCCAGCAGCCAAGTCGGGTCAGCTGGAAACACCATATATTTT
-,TRBJ1-2,TRBV5-1,TRBD1,CASSLRGRPVDYGYTF,TGCGCCAGCAGCCTCAGGGGGCGCCCCGTAGACTATGGCTACACCTTC
-,TRBJ2-7,TRBV7-9,-,CASSLAPRAAEQYF,TGTGCCAGCAGCTTAGCCCCGAGGGCGGCCGAGCAGTACTTC
-,TRBJ2-1,TRBV7-2,-,CASSRQQGGEQFF,TGTGCCAGCAGTCGTCAACAGGGCGGAGAGCAGTTCTTC
-,TRBJ2-3,TRBV7-2,TRBD2,CASSPASGDTQYF,TGTGCCAGCAGCCCAGCTAGCGGGGATACGCAGTATTTT
-,TRBJ2-5,TRBV7-9,-,CASSLSGEETQYF,TGTGCCAGCAGCTTATCAGGGGAAGAGACCCAGTACTTC
-,TRBJ2-5,TRBV5-1,-,CASSGGPGQETQYF,TGCGCCAGCAGCGGAGGACCTGGCCAAGAGACCCAGTACTTC
-,TRBJ2-2,TRBV7-3,-,CASSLRDSGTGELFF,TGTGCCAGCAGCCTACGAGATAGCGGCACCGGGGAGCTGTTTTTT
once,TRBJ1-5,TRBV3-1/TRBV3-2,-,CASSPTGHTNQPQHF,TGTGCCAGCAGCCCGACCGGACATACTAATCAGCCCCAGCATTTT
-,TRBJ2-5,TRBV5-1,TRBD1,CASSWRTGERETQYF,TGCGCCAGCAGCTGGAGGACAGGGGAAAGGGAGACCCAGTACTTC
-,TRBJ2-5,TRBV19,TRBD1,CASSIARGREETQYF,TGTGCCAGTAGTATTGCCAGGGGGCGCGAAGAGACCCAGTACTTC
-,TRBJ2-7,TRBV19,TRBD2,CASSIGLAMNEQYF,TGTGCCAGTAGTATCGGACTAGCGATGAACGAGCAGTACTTC
few,TRBJ2-5,TRBV5-4,TRBD1,CASSLGRDRGQETQYF,TGTGCCAGCAGCTTGGGAAGGGACAGGGGACAAGAGACCCAGTACTTC
few,TRBJ1-5,TRBV27,TRBD1,CASRFTGGAGQPQHF,TGTGCCAGCAGATTTACAGGGGGCGCGGGTCAGCCCCAGCATTTT
-,TRBJ2-7,TRBV28,TRBD1,CASSLAGGYEQYF,TGTGCCAGCAGTTTGGCAGGGGGCTACGAGCAGTACTTC
-,TRBJ1-5,TRBV4-2,TRBD1,CASSQAGGADQPQHF,TGTGCCAGCAGCCAAGCAGGGGGCGCGGATCAGCCCCAGCATTTT
-,TRBJ2-1,TRBV7-3,TRBD1,CASSSLPGQGFNEQFF,TGTGCCAGCAGCTCCCTTCCGGGACAGGGGTTCAATGAGCAGTTCTTC
-,TRBJ2-5,TRBV6-5,-,CASSYSRGETQYF,TGTGCCAGCAGTTACTCAAGGGGGGAGACCCAGTACTTC
-,TRBJ2-5,TRBV7-2,-,CASSFSQVESETQYF,TGTGCCAGCAGCTTTTCCCAGGTGGAATCCGAGACCCAGTACTTC
-,TRBJ2-3,TRBV10-3,TRBD2,CAISWTSVRGTDTQYF,TGTGCCATCAGTTGGACTAGCGTTAGGGGCACAGATACGCAGTATTTT
few,TRBJ1-1,TRBV19,-,CASSWGRGSTEAFF,TGTGCCAGTAGTTGGGGTCGAGGGAGCACTGAAGCTTTCTTT
-,TRBJ1-6,TRBV18,-,CASSRGQFNSPLHF,TGTGCCAGCTCACGCGGACAGTTTAATTCACCCCTCCACTTT
-,TRBJ2-3,TRBV12-5,TRBD1,CASGSTGSSSTDTQYF,TGTGCTAGTGGTTCGACAGGGAGCTCTAGCACAGATACGCAGTATTTT
-,TRBJ1-4,TRBV30,-,CAWSASSLSSEKLFF,TGTGCCTGGAGTGCTTCTTCCTTAAGTAGTGAAAAACTGTTTTTT
-,TRBJ1-6,TRBV4-1,TRBD1,CASSPGTGRQRSPLHF,TGCGCCAGCAGCCCCGGGACAGGACGGCAGAGATCACCCCTCCACTTT
-,TRBJ2-1,TRBV4-2,TRBD1,CASTLDRGVSNEQFF,TGTGCCAGCACCCTAGACAGGGGCGTATCAAATGAGCAGTTCTTC
-,TRBJ2-3,TRBV29-1,-,CSVEPRRGTDTQYF,TGCAGCGTGGAACCTAGGAGGGGCACAGATACGCAGTATTTT
-,TRBJ1-4,TRBV6-5,-,CASTSGLDEKLFF,TGTGCCAGCACCTCTGGACTTGATGAAAAACTGTTTTTT
-,TRBJ2-2,TRBV29-1,TRBD1,CSVGVSGTDTGELFF,TGCAGCGTTGGGGTATCCGGGACAGACACCGGGGAGCTGTTTTTT
-,TRBJ2-3,TRBV4-3,-,CASSQAPSGTDTQYF,TGCGCCAGCAGCCAAGCACCTAGCGGCACAGATACGCAGTATTTT
-,TRBJ1-1,TRBV5-1,-,CASSLDVVVNTEAFF,TGCGCCAGCAGCTTGGACGTAGTGGTGAACACTGAAGCTTTCTTT
once,TRBJ1-4,TRBV28,-,CASSLLISQGEKLFF,TGTGCCAGCAGTTTACTCATTAGCCAGGGGGAAAAACTGTTTTTT
-,TRBJ1-2,TRBV10-3,-,CAISESRSVGGTF,TGTGCCATCAGTGAGTCGAGAAGCGTCGGCGGCACCTTC
-,TRBJ2-3,TRBV5-1,TRBD2,CASSALGAGSTDTQYF,TGCGCCAGCAGCGCCCTGGGAGCGGGGTCCACAGATACGCAGTATTTT
-,TRBJ2-1,TRBV3-1/TRBV3-2,TRBD1,CASSQGTGRSYNEQFF,TGTGCCAGCAGCCAAGGGACAGGGCGCTCCTACAATGAGCAGTTCTTC
-,TRBJ2-6,TRBV29-1,-,CSVGGGSSGANVLTF,TGCAGCGTTGGGGGAGGAAGCTCTGGGGCCAACGTCCTGACTTTC
few,TRBJ2-5,TRBV3-1/TRBV3-2,TRBD1,CASSQVSTGGPQKTQYF,TGTGCCAGCAGCCAAGTGTCGACAGGGGGCCCCCAAAAGACCCAGTACTTC
few,TRBJ1-1,TRBV7-9,TRBD1,CASSSRDRGSTEAFF,TGTGCCAGCAGCAGTAGGGACAGGGGGTCCACTGAAGCTTTCTTT
-,TRBJ2-2,TRBV18,-,CASSNSGTGELFF,TGTGCCAGCTCAAACTCAGGAACCGGGGAGCTGTTTTTT
-,TRBJ2-2,TRBV6-5,-,CASSQRRNTGELFF,TGTGCCAGCAGCCAGCGACGCAACACCGGGGAGCTGTTTTTT
-,TRBJ1-3,TRBV3-1/TRBV3-2,TRBD1,CASSPGDSLGNTIYF,TGTGCCAGCAGCCCCGGGGACAGTCTCGGAAACACCATATATTTT
-,TRBJ2-2,TRBV10-2,-,CASSESYTQNAGELFF,TGCGCCAGCAGTGAGTCGTACACCCAGAACGCCGGGGAGCTGTTTTTT
-,TRBJ1-2,TRBV7-9,TRBD1,CASSIGTGDGYTF,TGTGCCAGCAGCATCGGGACAGGGGATGGCTACACCTTC
-,TRBJ1-5,TRBV18,-,CASSPGGDQPQHF,TGTGCCAGCTCACCAGGGGGCGATCAGCCCCAGCATTTT
-,TRBJ1-2,TRBV7-9,TRBD1,CASSPSGTGSYGYTF,TGTGCCAGCAGCCCCTCCGGGACAGGGTCGTATGGCTACACCTTC
-,TRBJ1-1,TRBV3-1/TRBV3-2,-,CASSQERRAAFF,TGTGCCAGCAGCCAAGAACGGCGGGCGGCTTTCTTT
-,TRBJ1-2,TRBV14,-,CASSQDRNYGYTF,TGTGCCAGCAGCCAGGACAGAAACTATGGCTACACCTTC
-,TRBJ2-5,TRBV2,TRBD2,CASIPTSGVAGETQYF,TGTGCCAGCATTCCGACTAGCGGGGTTGCAGGAGAGACCCAGTACTTC
-,TRBJ2-2,TRBV5-4,-,CASSATAPNTGELFF,TGTGCCAGCAGTGCGACAGCCCCGAACACCGGGGAGCTGTTTTTT